What follows are 16 T cell receptor beta chains derived from one specimen sequenced in a study of blood T cell repertoires in COVID-19. The repertoire was sequenced with immunoSEQ multiplex PCR; TCRdb's copy has only in-frame clones and lacks some. The sample records fewer than 15,000 clones, less than 90% being singletons. Sequenced: peripheral blood. These receptors all stem from a woman between 65 and 79 years old in a cohort sampled during active or convalescent COVID-19.

V is TRBV7-2 and J is TRBJ2-5, with D perhaps matching TRBD1 (5 bases). Germline V gives CDR1 SGHTA, CDR2 FQGNSA. Trimming removed 5 bases from V and 5 bases from J, with 21 bases in between. This CDR3 is 16 amino acids long. The DNA for the CDR3 is TGTGCCAGCAGCCCAAGGACAAACTCCCGGGCGGAGACCCAGTACTTC. Translation: CASSPRTNSRAETQYF.

The chain uses TRBV5-4 and TRBJ2-4, with D possibly TRBD1 on 6 matching bases. The V gene lost 4 bases and the J gene lost 4 bases, with 15 bases spanning the gap. CDR3 length equals 15 residues. The germline V gene encodes CDR1 SGHNT and CDR2 YYREEE (reference sequence). The CDR3 DNA follows: TGTGCCAGCAGCACGCGGGCGAGGGGGAAAAACATTCAGTACTTC. Protein: CASSTRARGKNIQYF.

V is TRBV28 and J is TRBJ2-2; a possible D gene is TRBD2 (7 bases). Germline CDR1 and CDR2: MDHEN and SYDVKM. The V gene lost 6 bases and the J gene lost 2 bases, with 19 bases spanning the gap. The CDR3 is 17 amino acids. The CDR3: CASREEGGPFNTGELFF. CDR3 nucleotides: TGTGCCAGCAGAGAGGAGGGGGGGCCTTTTAACACCGGGGAGCTGTTTTTT.

The genes are TRBV10-2 and TRBJ1-1, with a possible D match to TRBD1 (6 bases). V was cut by 7 bases and J by 0 bases, with 12 bases left in between. The CDR3 is made up of 14 amino acids. Germline loops: CDR1 WSHSY, CDR2 SAAADI. The CDR3 reads CASMPGHLNTEAFF. The CDR3 DNA follows: TGCGCCAGCATGCCGGGACATCTGAACACTGAAGCTTTCTTT.

V is TRBV7-9 and J is TRBJ2-4; 11 bases line up with TRBD1. The CDR3 totals 17 residues. Germline loops: CDR1 SEHNR, CDR2 FQNEAQ (reference sequence). V lost 1 base and J lost 4; bases outside the gene matches: 6. The CDR3 is CASSLVRTGGWKNIQYF. CDR3 bases: TGTGCCAGCAGCTTAGTGCGGACAGGGGGCTGGAAAAACATTCAGTACTTC.

The V gene is TRBV11-2, the J gene TRBJ1-5; tentatively, D is TRBD1 (5 bases). The CDR3 runs 15 residues. The germline gives CDR1 SGHAT, CDR2 FQNNGV. V gave up 5 bases and J gave up 0 bases, with 11 bases separating them. Here the CDR3 DNA reads TGTGCCAGCAGCGAGGGACTGCTTAGCAATCAGCCCCAGCATTTT. Protein: CASSEGLLSNQPQHF.

This chain uses TRBV6-2 or TRBV6-3 with TRBJ2-7; 7 bases agree with TRBD2. The CDR3 length is 12 residues. From germline, CDR1 is MNHEY and CDR2 SVGEGT. Trimming at V came to 5 bases and at J to 6 bases, leaving 4 bases not matched to a gene. In DNA, the CDR3 is TGTGCCAGCAGTCGGGAGGTGTCCGAGCAGTACTTC. It codes for CASSREVSEQYF.

The gene calls are TRBV11-3 and TRBJ2-3, with D perhaps TRBD1 (6 bases). Germline V gene lookup returns CDR1 SGHNT and CDR2 YENEEA. The CDR3 is 15 amino acids. V was clipped by 5 bases and J by 5 bases, with 17 bases between them. Written as DNA, the CDR3 is TGTGCCAGCAGCGACCGGACAGCGAACGTAGATACGCAGTATTTT. Amino acid sequence: CASSDRTANVDTQYF.

The CDR3 DNA follows: TGTGCCAGCAGCTTAATGACTAGCGGGGGGGCCGGTGAGCAGTTCTTC. As protein: CASSLMTSGGAGEQFF. The chain employs TRBV7-6 and TRBJ2-1; 14 bases are shared with TRBD2. The CDR3 sequence is 16 residues long. The V gene's germline CDR1 is SGHVS and CDR2 FNYEAQ. Trimming removed 2 bases from V and 9 bases from J; junction bases left unmatched: 6.

This sequence joins TRBV7-2 and TRBJ2-3; 10 bases fit TRBD2. The CDR3 consists of 16 residues. Per the germline V gene, CDR1 is SGHTA and CDR2 is FQGNSA. The V and J ends lost 5 bases and 2 bases, in that order; junction bases with no gene match: 7. The CDR3 bases are TGTGCCAGCAGCCCTCGAGCGGGGGGGCCCACAGATACGCAGTATTTT. This sequence encodes CASSPRAGGPTDTQYF.

CDR3 DNA: TGTGCCAGCACCCCGAGGGAGCGGGGGGCCCCGACCCCCTACGAGCAGTACTTC. This encodes CASTPRERGAPTPYEQYF. The rearrangement uses TRBV6-2 or TRBV6-3 and TRBJ2-7; 9 bases are a match to TRBD2. The CDR3 totals 18 residues. Per germline, CDR1 MNHEY and CDR2 SVGEGT. V was pared by 7 bases and J by 2 bases, with 18 bases of the junction left unmatched.

The chain combines TRBV21-1 with TRBJ1-1; the table's D call, TRBD1, has no DNA check behind it. TRBV21-1 is recorded as a pseudogene. The CDR3 covers 15 residues. CDR3 loop: CASTDTGSLNTEAFF. The CDR3 nucleotides are TGTGCCAGCACCGACACAGGATCTTTGAACACTGAAGCTTTCTTT.

The chain employs TRBV30 and TRBJ1-1; D is ambiguous. Trimming stripped 4 bases from V and 1 base from J, with 7 bases between. Germline V lookup: CDR1 GTSNPN, CDR2 SVGIG (reference sequence). This CDR3 comprises 12 residues. Here the CDR3 DNA reads TGTGCCTGGACCCCAAAGAACACTGAAGCTTTCTTT. It codes for CAWTPKNTEAFF.

The chain combines TRBV5-4 with TRBJ2-1, with 7 bases fitting TRBD2. V was pared by 0 bases and J by 6 bases, with 6 bases of the junction left unmatched. Germline V lookup: CDR1 SGHNT, CDR2 YYREEE (reference sequence). The CDR3 loop spans 15 amino acids. The CDR3 region is CASSLGGGVGNEQFF. CDR3 nucleotide sequence: TGTGCCAGCAGCTTGGGCGGGGGAGTGGGCAATGAGCAGTTCTTC.

The rearrangement uses TRBV29-1 and TRBJ2-7; D not resolved. This CDR3 spans 10 amino acids. V shed 6 bases and J shed 5 bases, with 8 bases lying between them. Germline-derived CDR1 and CDR2 are SQVTM and ANQGSEA. CDR3 sequence: CSVGWNEQYF. DNA for the CDR3: TGCAGCGTCGGGTGGAACGAGCAGTACTTC.

V is TRBV7-2 and J is TRBJ1-4, with D unresolved. In germline, CDR1 is SGHTA, CDR2 FQGNSA. The V end was cut by 1 base, the J end by 7 bases, with 16 bases between. The CDR3 contains 16 residues. CDR3 residues: CASSLGPGGLGEKLFF. Here the CDR3 DNA reads TGTGCCAGCAGCTTAGGGCCGGGTGGGTTAGGTGAAAAACTGTTTTTT.